A single sample is the source of the 25 T cell receptor beta chains below, sequenced in a study of graft-versus-host responses after intestinal transplantation. The antigens for these receptors are not known. Sequencing used immunoSEQ multiplex PCR; TCRdb keeps in-frame clones, though not all of them. The table has approximately 82,000 clones, 91% seen once. Sequences were derived from unstimulated CD4+ T cells sorted from spleen or lymph node cells, sampled before intestinal transplant. Receptors were obtained from a human donor who received an intestinal transplant.

J is TRBJ2-5 and V is TRBV10-3; D is perhaps TRBD1 (8 bases). Germline CDR1 reads ENHRY; CDR2 reads SYGVKD. The V and J ends lost 8 bases and 4 bases respectively, with 14 bases between them. The CDR3 is 13 amino acids. This CDR3 is CAIGQGGRETQYF. In nucleotides, the CDR3 is TGTGCCATCGGACAGGGAGGGCGAGAGACCCAGTACTTC.

The chain recombines TRBV29-1 with TRBJ2-7; possibly TRBD1 for D (7 bases). CDR3 size: 12 residues. V lost 4 bases, J lost 7 bases, and 14 bases lay in between. From germline, CDR1 is SQVTM and CDR2 ANQGSEA. CDR3 residues: CSVGGAQGEQYF. CDR3 sequence (DNA): TGCAGCGTTGGGGGGGCACAGGGGGAGCAGTACTTC.

The rearrangement joins TRBV7-8 to TRBJ1-2, with TRBD1 matching over 7 bases. The CDR3 has 15 amino acids. The V and J ends lost 5 bases and 8 bases, in that order; junction bases with no gene match: 14. Germline CDR1 reads SGHVS; CDR2 reads FQNEAQ. The CDR3 reads CASSVEKTGLGGYTF. The CDR3 DNA follows: TGTGCCAGCAGCGTAGAAAAGACAGGGTTGGGCGGCTACACCTTC.

The rearrangement uses TRBV27 and TRBJ2-3; 9 bases match TRBD1. J lost 10 bases, V lost 4 bases, and 15 bases had no gene match. The CDR3 loop spans 16 amino acids. Germline values: CDR1 MNHEY, CDR2 SMNVEV (reference sequence). This CDR3 reads CASSSPGQGLASAQYF. DNA of the CDR3: TGTGCCAGCAGTTCACCGGGACAGGGTTTAGCTTCGGCGCAGTATTTT.

The chain employs TRBV25-1 and TRBJ2-7; no firm D call. Germline CDR1 reads MGHDK; CDR2 reads SYGVNS. This CDR3 has 15 amino acids. V gave up 7 bases and J gave up 0 bases, with 16 bases separating them. Written as DNA, the CDR3 is TGTGCCAGCACCTCCGGCCCCACGGGCTCCTACGAGCAGTACTTC. Residues: CASTSGPTGSYEQYF.

The chain recombines TRBV19 with TRBJ1-4; D gene unclear. The V and J ends lost 6 bases and 7 bases respectively, with 15 bases between them. The length of the CDR3 is 14 residues. The V gene's germline CDR1 is LNHDA and CDR2 SQIVND (reference sequence). The CDR3 region is CASSYLPGGEKLFF. The CDR3 bases are TGTGCCAGTAGCTACCTTCCAGGTGGTGAAAAACTGTTTTTT.

This chain connects TRBV30 to TRBJ2-7; 8 nucleotides match TRBD1. Per germline, CDR1 GTSNPN and CDR2 SVGIG (reference sequence). Trimming removed 5 bases from V and 3 bases from J; junction bases left unmatched: 3. There are 12 residues in the CDR3. CDR3 nucleotide sequence: TGTGCCTGGTCACAGGGGGGCTACGAGCAGTACTTC. This encodes CAWSQGGYEQYF.

In this sample, this clone turned up a few times. The J gene is TRBJ1-3, the V gene TRBV2; D unclear. Germline V lookup: CDR1 SNHLY, CDR2 FYNNEI. Between the trimmed V and J ends, which lost 3 bases and 5 bases, there was a span of 11 bases. CDR3 length equals 14 residues. The CDR3 sequence is CASSDEGRRNTIYF. CDR3 nucleotide sequence: TGTGCCAGCAGTGATGAGGGAAGGCGAAACACCATATATTTT.

The gene calls are TRBV5-8 and TRBJ1-1; D gene uncertain. This CDR3 has 12 residues. Per germline, CDR1 SGHTS and CDR2 YDEGEE. Trimming shortened V by 0 bases and J by 11 bases, and 11 bases separated the two germline ends. The CDR3 DNA sequence: TGTGCCAGCAGCTTGGTCCAGGTTACGGCTTTCTTT. This gives the protein CASSLVQVTAFF. The full variable domain, completed using reference TRBV5-8 and TRBJ1-1, is EAGVTQSPTHLIKTRGQQATLRCSPISGHTSVYWYQQALGLGLQFLLWYDEGEERNRGNFPPRFSGRQFPNYSSELNVNALELEDSALYLCASSLVQVTAFFGQGTRLTVV.

In this sample, this clone turned up a few times. V usage is TRBV10-3 and J usage is TRBJ1-4; TRBD1 is a possible D gene (5 bases). The germline V gene has CDR1 ENHRY and CDR2 SYGVKD. The CDR3 covers 13 residues. Trimming stripped 4 bases from V and 8 bases from J, with 11 bases between. CDR3 DNA: TGTGCCATCAGTGGGGACTTGGGGGAAAAACTGTTTTTT. Translation: CAISGDLGEKLFF.

This rearrangement joins TRBV7-9 to TRBJ1-2, with 12 positions matching TRBD1. After removal of 4 bases from V and 8 bases from J, the junction contained 11 bases not matched to a gene. The germline gives CDR1 SEHNR, CDR2 FQNEAQ (reference sequence). The CDR3 is made up of 16 amino acids. The CDR3 nucleotides are TGTGCCAGCAGCTATGAGTGGGACAGGGGGCGCAGGGGCTACACCTTC. It yields the protein CASSYEWDRGRRGYTF. The full variable domain, in which reference TRBV7-9 and TRBJ1-2 provide the parts outside the CDR3, is DTGVSQNPRHKITKRGQNVTFRCDPISEHNRLYWYRQTLGQGPEFLTYFQNEAQLEKSRLLSDRFSAERPKGSFSTLEIQRTEQGDSAMYLCASSYEWDRGRRGYTFGSGTRLTVV.

This rearrangement joins TRBV11-2 to TRBJ1-4, with D tentatively TRBD1 (5 bases). Between the trimmed V and J ends, which lost 5 bases and 6 bases, there was a span of 19 bases. From germline, CDR1 is SGHAT and CDR2 FQNNGV. The CDR3 has 16 residues. The CDR3 DNA reads TGTGCCAGCAGCCAAAGGGCGGGACGGGAATATGAAAAACTGTTTTTT. It specifies CASSQRAGREYEKLFF.

The chain uses TRBV10-3 and TRBJ2-1; 7 nucleotides line up with TRBD2. The J segment lost 0 bases and the V segment lost 8 bases, leaving 1 base of the junction unmatched. The CDR3 has 13 residues. Germline-derived CDR1 and CDR2 are ENHRY and SYGVKD. CDR3 sequence reads: CAIGGGSYNEQFF. Written as DNA, the CDR3 is TGTGCCATCGGGGGGGGCTCCTACAATGAGCAGTTCTTC.

This chain links TRBV5-5 with TRBJ2-7, with D possibly TRBD1 on 5 matching bases. This CDR3 region has 18 residues. Germline CDR1 and CDR2: SGHKS and YYEKEE (reference sequence). Trimming stripped 1 base from V and 3 bases from J, with 23 bases between. The CDR3 reads CASSLSPGLGPLFYEQYF. CDR3 sequence (DNA): TGTGCCAGCAGCTTGTCGCCGGGTTTGGGGCCCCTCTTCTACGAGCAGTACTTC.

The rearrangement uses TRBV9 and TRBJ2-2, with 11 bases that match TRBD1. Germline V lookup: CDR1 SGDLS, CDR2 YYNGEE. With 3 bases clipped from V and 2 bases from J, the junction kept 3 bases outside the gene matches. This CDR3 has 16 amino acids. Written as DNA, the CDR3 is TGTGCCAGCAGCGACTGGACAGGGGGCAACACCGGGGAGCTGTTTTTT. Translating gives CASSDWTGGNTGELFF.

The chain combines TRBV11-2 with TRBJ1-6, with TRBD1 identical over 7 bases. Germline V gene sequence: CDR1 SGHAT, CDR2 FQNNGV. With 0 bases clipped from V and 9 bases from J, the junction kept 11 bases outside the gene matches. This CDR3 has 17 amino acids. DNA for the CDR3: TGTGCCAGCAGCTTAGATCCGGAGGGGGCTGTAGGTTCACCCCTCCACTTT. It specifies CASSLDPEGAVGSPLHF.

This chain uses TRBV5-1 with TRBJ2-7; TRBD2 might be the D (5 bases). V was pared by 4 bases and J by 2 bases, with 13 bases between. CDR3 length: 14 amino acids. From germline, CDR1 is SGHRS and CDR2 YFSETQ. This CDR3 is CASSGAVTTYEQYF. The CDR3, as DNA: TGCGCCAGCAGCGGAGCGGTAACAACCTACGAGCAGTACTTC.

The genes are TRBV7-2 and TRBJ2-1; the match to TRBD2 covers 13 bases. V was pared by 1 base and J by 6 bases, with 0 bases of the junction left unmatched. CDR1 is SGHTA and CDR2 is FQGNSA in the germline V gene. This CDR3 comprises 15 residues. The CDR3 spells CASSLGTSGGNEQFF. As DNA, the CDR3 is TGTGCCAGCAGCTTAGGGACTAGCGGGGGCAATGAGCAGTTCTTC. The full variable domain, completed using reference TRBV7-2 and TRBJ2-1, is GAGVSQSPSNKVTEKGKDVELRCDPISGHTALYWYRQSLGQGLEFLIYFQGNSAPDKSGLPSDRFSAERTGGSVSTLTIQRTQQEDSAVYLCASSLGTSGGNEQFFGPGTRLTVL.

About this clone itself: The sample carries other DNA sequences with the same CDR3. CDR3 loop: CASSIADRGNYGYTF. Written as DNA, the CDR3 is TGTGCCAGTAGTATAGCCGACAGGGGAAACTATGGCTACACCTTC. The chain employs TRBV19 and TRBJ1-2, with 8 nucleotides matching TRBD1. Germline CDR1 LNHDA, CDR2 SQIVND (reference sequence). The CDR3 is made up of 15 amino acids. With 1 base clipped from V and 2 bases from J, the junction kept 3 bases outside the gene matches.

The chain joins TRBV2 to TRBJ2-1; 7 bases match TRBD2. Germline trimming cut 3 bases from V and 6 bases from J; bases unmatched to any gene: 11. The length of the CDR3 is 16 residues. From germline, CDR1 is SNHLY and CDR2 FYNNEI. CDR3 in DNA: TGTGCCAGCAGTGATAAGCGGGGCCTTCTGATCAATGAGCAGTTCTTC. Translation: CASSDKRGLLINEQFF.

CDR3 residues: CATSREGWGTGGTGELFF. The CDR3 DNA sequence: TGTGCCACCAGCAGAGAGGGGTGGGGGACAGGAGGTACCGGGGAGCTGTTTTTT. V usage is TRBV15 and J usage is TRBJ2-2, with 8 positions matching TRBD1. J was trimmed by 5 bases and V by 0 bases; bases with no gene match: 11. The CDR3 extends over 18 amino acids. Per germline, CDR1 LNHNV and CDR2 YYDKDF (reference sequence).

J is TRBJ1-1 and V is TRBV30; D gene uncertain. CDR3 size: 13 residues. Between the trimmed V and J ends, which lost 2 bases and 3 bases, there was a span of 10 bases. Germline V gene sequence: CDR1 GTSNPN, CDR2 SVGIG (reference sequence). The CDR3 protein is CAWSYQRYTEAFF. The CDR3 DNA reads TGTGCCTGGAGTTATCAGCGGTACACTGAAGCTTTCTTT. Full variable domain (outside the CDR3, taken from reference TRBV30 and TRBJ1-1): SQTIHQWPATLVQPVGSPLSLECTVEGTSNPNLYWYRQAAGRGLQLLFYSVGIGQISSEVPQNLSASRPQDRQFILSSKKLLLSDSGFYLCAWSYQRYTEAFFGQGTRLTVV.

V usage is TRBV10-3 and J usage is TRBJ2-7; tentative D call: TRBD2 (6 bases). In germline, CDR1 is ENHRY, CDR2 SYGVKD. The CDR3 spans 17 residues. V lost 0 bases and J 3 bases, leaving 18 bases between the germline ends. The CDR3 coding sequence is TGTGCCATCAGTGAGTCGAGGGCGCGTCAGGGACTCTACGAGCAGTACTTC. Its protein product is CAISESRARQGLYEQYF.

This clone was picked up a small number of times. The V gene is TRBV5-6, the J gene TRBJ1-1, with 7 positions matching TRBD1. V shed 0 bases, J shed 0 bases, and the junction held 5 bases outside the gene matches. CDR1 SGHDT and CDR2 YYEEEE come from the germline V gene. CDR3 length: 16 amino acids. In DNA, the CDR3 is TGTGCCAGCAGCTTGGGAGGGGGCTCGGTGAACACTGAAGCTTTCTTT. It yields the protein CASSLGGGSVNTEAFF.

The V and J genes are TRBV5-1 and TRBJ1-3, with D possibly TRBD1 on 6 matching bases. V was shortened by 1 base and J by 0 bases, with 11 bases between the two germline ends. The CDR3 runs 16 residues. The germline V gene has CDR1 SGHRS and CDR2 YFSETQ. The CDR3 is CASSLSGQSSGNTIYF. Here the CDR3 DNA reads TGCGCCAGCAGCTTGTCCGGACAGTCCTCTGGAAACACCATATATTTT.